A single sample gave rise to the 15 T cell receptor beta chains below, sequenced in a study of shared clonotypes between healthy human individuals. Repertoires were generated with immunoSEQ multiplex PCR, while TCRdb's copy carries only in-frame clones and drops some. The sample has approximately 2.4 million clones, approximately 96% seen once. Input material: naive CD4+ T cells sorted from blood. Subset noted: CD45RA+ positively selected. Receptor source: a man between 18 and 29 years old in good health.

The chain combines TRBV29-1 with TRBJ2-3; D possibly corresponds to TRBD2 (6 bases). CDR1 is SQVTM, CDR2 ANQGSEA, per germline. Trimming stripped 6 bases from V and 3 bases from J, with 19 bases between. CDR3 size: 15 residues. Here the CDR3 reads CSVKASTGETDTQYF. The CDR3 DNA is TGCAGCGTCAAAGCGTCGACGGGGGAAACAGATACGCAGTATTTT.

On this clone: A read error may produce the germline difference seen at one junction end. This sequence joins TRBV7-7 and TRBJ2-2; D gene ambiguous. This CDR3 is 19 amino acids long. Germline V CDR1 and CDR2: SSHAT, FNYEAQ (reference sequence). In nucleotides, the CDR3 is TGTGCTAGCAGGAAAGGTCGAGAGGTACCAAGCGTGGGTCCCGGGGAGCTGTTTTTT. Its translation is CASRKGREVPSVGPGELFF.

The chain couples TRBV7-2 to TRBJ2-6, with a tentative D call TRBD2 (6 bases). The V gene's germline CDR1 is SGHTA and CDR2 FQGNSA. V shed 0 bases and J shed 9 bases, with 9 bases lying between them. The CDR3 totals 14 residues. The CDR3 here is CASSLAQGGNVLTF. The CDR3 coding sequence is TGTGCCAGCAGCTTAGCTCAGGGAGGCAACGTCCTGACTTTC.

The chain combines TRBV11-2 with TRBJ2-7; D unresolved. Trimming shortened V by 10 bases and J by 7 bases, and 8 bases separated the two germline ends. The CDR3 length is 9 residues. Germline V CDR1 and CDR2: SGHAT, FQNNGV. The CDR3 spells CAKPVEQYF. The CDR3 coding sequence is TGTGCCAAACCGGTAGAGCAGTACTTC.

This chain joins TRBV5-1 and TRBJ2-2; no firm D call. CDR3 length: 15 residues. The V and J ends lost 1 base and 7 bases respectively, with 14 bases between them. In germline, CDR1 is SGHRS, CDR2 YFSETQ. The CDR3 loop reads CASSLRPAANGELFF. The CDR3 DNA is TGCGCCAGCAGCTTGAGGCCAGCCGCCAACGGGGAGCTGTTTTTT.

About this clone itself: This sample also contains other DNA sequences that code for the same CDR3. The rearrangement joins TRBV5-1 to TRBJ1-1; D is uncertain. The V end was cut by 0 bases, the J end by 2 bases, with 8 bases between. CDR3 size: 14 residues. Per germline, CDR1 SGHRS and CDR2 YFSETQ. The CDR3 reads CASSLGGVNTEAFF. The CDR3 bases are TGCGCCAGCAGCTTGGGCGGGGTTAACACTGAAGCTTTCTTT.

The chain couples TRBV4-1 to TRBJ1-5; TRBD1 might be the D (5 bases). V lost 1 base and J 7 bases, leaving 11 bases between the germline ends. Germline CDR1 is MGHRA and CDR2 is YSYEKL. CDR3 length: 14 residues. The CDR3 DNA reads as TGCGCCAGCAGCCAAGTTGGGGGAACACAGCCCCAGCATTTT. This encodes CASSQVGGTQPQHF.

The CDR3 sequence is CASSSSGQPTDTQYF. DNA of the CDR3: TGTGCCAGCAGCTCATCGGGACAGCCCACAGATACGCAGTATTTT. The chain joins TRBV7-2 to TRBJ2-3; 7 bases agree with TRBD1. CDR1 SGHTA and CDR2 FQGNSA come from the germline V gene. CDR3 length: 15 amino acids. J gave up 2 bases and V 4 bases, and 6 bases lay outside the gene matches. Based on the CDR3 plus reference TRBV7-2 and TRBJ2-3, the full variable domain is GAGVSQSPSNKVTEKGKDVELRCDPISGHTALYWYRQSLGQGLEFLIYFQGNSAPDKSGLPSDRFSAERTGGSVSTLTIQRTQQEDSAVYLCASSSSGQPTDTQYFGPGTRLTVL.

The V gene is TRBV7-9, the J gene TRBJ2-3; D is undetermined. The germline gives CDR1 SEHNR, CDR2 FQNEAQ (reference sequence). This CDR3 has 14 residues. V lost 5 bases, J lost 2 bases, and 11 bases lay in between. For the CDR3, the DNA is TGTGCCAGCAGCCGGACGGATTCCACAGATACGCAGTATTTT. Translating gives CASSRTDSTDTQYF.

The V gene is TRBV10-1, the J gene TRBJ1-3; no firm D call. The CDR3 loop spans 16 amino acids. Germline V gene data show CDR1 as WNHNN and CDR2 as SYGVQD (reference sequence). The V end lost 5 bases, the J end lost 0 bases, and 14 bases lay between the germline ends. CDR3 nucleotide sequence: TGCGCCAGCAGTCCCGCGGACGGGAGCTCTGGAAACACCATATATTTT. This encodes CASSPADGSSGNTIYF.

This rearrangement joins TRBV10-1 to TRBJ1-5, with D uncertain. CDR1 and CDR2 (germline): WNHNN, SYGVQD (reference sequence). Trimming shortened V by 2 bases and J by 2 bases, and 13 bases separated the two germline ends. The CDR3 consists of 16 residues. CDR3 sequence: CASSERGGSGNQPQHF. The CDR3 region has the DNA TGCGCCAGCAGTGAGAGAGGAGGGTCGGGCAATCAGCCCCAGCATTTT.

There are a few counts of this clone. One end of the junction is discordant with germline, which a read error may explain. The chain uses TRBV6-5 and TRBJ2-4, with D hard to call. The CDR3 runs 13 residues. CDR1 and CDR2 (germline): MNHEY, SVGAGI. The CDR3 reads CASSYSPKDIQYF. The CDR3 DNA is TGTGCCAGCAGTTACTCGCCCAAAGACATTCAGTACTTC.

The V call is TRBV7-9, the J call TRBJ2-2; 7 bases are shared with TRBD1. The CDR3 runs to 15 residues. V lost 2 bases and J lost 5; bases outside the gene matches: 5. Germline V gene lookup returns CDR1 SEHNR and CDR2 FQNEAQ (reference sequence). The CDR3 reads CASSLWKGATGELFF. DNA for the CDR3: TGTGCCAGCAGCTTATGGAAGGGGGCGACCGGGGAGCTGTTTTTT.

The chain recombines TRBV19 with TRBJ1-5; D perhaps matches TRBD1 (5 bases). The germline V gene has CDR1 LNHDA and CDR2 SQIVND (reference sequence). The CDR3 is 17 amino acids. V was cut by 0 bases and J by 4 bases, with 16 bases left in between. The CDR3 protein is CASSIDQRVGQNQPQHF. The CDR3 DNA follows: TGTGCCAGTAGTATAGATCAGAGGGTAGGACAAAATCAGCCCCAGCATTTT.

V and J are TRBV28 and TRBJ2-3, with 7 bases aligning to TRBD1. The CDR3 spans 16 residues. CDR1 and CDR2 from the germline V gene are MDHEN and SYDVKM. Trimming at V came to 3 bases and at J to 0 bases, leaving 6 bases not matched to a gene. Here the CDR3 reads CASSFLPGQSTDTQYF. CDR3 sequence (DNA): TGTGCCAGCAGTTTCCTACCGGGACAGAGCACAGATACGCAGTATTTT.